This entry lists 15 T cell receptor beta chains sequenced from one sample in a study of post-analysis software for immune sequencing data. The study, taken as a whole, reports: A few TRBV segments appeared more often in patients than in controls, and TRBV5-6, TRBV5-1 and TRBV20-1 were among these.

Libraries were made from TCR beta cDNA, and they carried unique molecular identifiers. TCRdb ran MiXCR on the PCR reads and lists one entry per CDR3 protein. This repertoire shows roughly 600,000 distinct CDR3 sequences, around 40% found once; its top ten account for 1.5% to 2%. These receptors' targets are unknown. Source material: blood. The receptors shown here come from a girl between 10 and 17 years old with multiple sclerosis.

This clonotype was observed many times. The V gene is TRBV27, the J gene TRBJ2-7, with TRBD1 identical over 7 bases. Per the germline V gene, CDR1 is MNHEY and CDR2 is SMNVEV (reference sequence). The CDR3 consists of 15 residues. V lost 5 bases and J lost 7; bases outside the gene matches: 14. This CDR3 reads CASSIIQGTTKEQYF. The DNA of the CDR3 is TGTGCCAGCAGTATAATACAGGGGACAACAAAAGAGCAGTACTTC.

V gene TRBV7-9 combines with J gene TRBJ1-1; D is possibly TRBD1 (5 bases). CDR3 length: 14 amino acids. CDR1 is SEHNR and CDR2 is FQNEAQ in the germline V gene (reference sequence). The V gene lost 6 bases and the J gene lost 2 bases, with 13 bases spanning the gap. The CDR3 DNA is TGTGCCAGCAGTTGGGGGGTTCTAAACACTGAAGCTTTCTTT. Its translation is CASSWGVLNTEAFF.

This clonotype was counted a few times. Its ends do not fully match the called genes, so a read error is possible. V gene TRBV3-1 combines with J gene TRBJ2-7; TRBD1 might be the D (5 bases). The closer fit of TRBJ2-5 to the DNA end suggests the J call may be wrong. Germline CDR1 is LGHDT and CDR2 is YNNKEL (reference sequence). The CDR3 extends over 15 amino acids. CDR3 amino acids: CASGQDWGDPETQYF. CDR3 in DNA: TGTGCCAGCGGCCAAGATTGGGGCGATCCGGAGACCCAGTACTTC.

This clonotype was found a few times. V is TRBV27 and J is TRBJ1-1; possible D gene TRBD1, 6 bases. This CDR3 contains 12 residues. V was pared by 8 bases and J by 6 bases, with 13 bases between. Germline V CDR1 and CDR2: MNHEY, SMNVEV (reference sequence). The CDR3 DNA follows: TGTGCCAGCGGGCTGGGGGCGGCTGAAGCTTTCTTT. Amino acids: CASGLGAAEAFF.

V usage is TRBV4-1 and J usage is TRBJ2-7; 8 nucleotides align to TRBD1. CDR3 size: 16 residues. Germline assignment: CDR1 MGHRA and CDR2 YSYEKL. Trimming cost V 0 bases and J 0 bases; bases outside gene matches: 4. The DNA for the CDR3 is TGCGCCAGCAGCCAAGATCGGGACAGGCTCTCCTACGAGCAGTACTTC. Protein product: CASSQDRDRLSYEQYF.

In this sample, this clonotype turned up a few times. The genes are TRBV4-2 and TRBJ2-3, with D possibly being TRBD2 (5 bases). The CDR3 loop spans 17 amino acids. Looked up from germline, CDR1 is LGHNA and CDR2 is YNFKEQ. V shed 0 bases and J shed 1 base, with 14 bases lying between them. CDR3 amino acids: CASSQDLRTRGTDTQYF. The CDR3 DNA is TGTGCCAGCAGCCAAGATCTAAGGACGAGGGGCACAGATACGCAGTATTTT.

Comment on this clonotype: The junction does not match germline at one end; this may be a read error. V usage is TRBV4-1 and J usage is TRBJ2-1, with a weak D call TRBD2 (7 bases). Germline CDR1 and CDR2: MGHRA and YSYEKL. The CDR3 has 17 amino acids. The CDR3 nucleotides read TGCGCCAGTAGCCAACTAGGACTCGCGGGGGCGGATGGTGAGCAGTTCTTC. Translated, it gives CASSQLGLAGADGEQFF.

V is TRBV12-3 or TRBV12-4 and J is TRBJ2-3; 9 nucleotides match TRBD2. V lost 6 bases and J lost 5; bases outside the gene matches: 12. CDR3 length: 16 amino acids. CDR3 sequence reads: CASSQFSGRRVDTQYF. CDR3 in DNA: TGTGCCAGCAGCCAATTTAGCGGGAGAAGGGTAGATACGCAGTATTTT.

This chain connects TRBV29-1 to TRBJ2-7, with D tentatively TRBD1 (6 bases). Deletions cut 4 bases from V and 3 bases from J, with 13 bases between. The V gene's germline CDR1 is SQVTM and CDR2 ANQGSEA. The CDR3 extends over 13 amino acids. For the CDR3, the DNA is TGCAGCGTTGGACAGGTGAATGGCTACGAGCAGTACTTC. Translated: CSVGQVNGYEQYF.

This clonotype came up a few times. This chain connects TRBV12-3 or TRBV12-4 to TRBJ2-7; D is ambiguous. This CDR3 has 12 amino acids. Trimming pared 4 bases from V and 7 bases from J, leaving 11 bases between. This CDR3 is CASSSYPAEQYF. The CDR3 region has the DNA TGTGCCAGCAGTTCCTATCCCGCGGAGCAGTACTTC.

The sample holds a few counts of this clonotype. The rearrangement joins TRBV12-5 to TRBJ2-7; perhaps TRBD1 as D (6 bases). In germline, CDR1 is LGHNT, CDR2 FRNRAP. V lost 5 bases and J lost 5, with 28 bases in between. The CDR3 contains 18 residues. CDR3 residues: CASGPAATGDRQVNEQYF. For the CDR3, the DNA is TGTGCTAGTGGTCCGGCCGCGACGGGTGACAGACAGGTGAACGAGCAGTACTTC.

This CDR3 reads CASRGDRGDEKLFF. CDR3 DNA sequence: TGTGCCAGCAGAGGGGACAGGGGGGATGAAAAACTGTTTTTT. The chain couples TRBV5-5 to TRBJ1-4; 11 bases are shared with TRBD1. The CDR3 is made up of 14 amino acids. Germline V gene data show CDR1 as SGHKS and CDR2 as YYEKEE (reference sequence). V lost 5 bases and J lost 6; bases outside the gene matches: 3.

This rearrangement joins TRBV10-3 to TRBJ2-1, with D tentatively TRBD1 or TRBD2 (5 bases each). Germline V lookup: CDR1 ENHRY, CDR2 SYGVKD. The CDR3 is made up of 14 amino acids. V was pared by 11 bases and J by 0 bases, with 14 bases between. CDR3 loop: CAGAGTYSYNEQFF. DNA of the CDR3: TGTGCCGGGGCCGGGACGTACTCCTACAATGAGCAGTTCTTC.

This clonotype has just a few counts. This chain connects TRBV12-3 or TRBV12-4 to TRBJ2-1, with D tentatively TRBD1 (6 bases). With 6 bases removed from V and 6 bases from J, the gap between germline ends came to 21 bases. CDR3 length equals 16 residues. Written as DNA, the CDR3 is TGTGCCAGCAGCCTTTACGTTTCAGGGGTAGGCAATGAGCAGTTCTTC. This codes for CASSLYVSGVGNEQFF.

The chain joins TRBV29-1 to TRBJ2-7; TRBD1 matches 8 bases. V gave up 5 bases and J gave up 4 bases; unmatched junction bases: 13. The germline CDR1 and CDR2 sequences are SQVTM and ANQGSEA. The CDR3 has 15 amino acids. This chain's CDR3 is CSVLLRDRLSYEQYF. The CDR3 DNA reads TGCAGCGTTTTACTCCGGGACAGGCTGTCGTACGAGCAGTACTTC.